This T cell receptor beta chain was found in a study of blood T cell repertoires in COVID-19. Study overall: Researchers got acute and convalescent COVID-19 samples from the United States, Italy and Spain. T cells, B-cell-depleted T cells, or PBMCs supplied cDNA or gDNA.

The V gene end was trimmed by 6 bases and the J gene end by 5 bases; junction bases not matched to a gene: 8. The CDR3 totals 15 residues. Germline V gene sequence: CDR1 MNHEY, CDR2 SVGAGI. How the authors handled the data: Nucleated cell number was recorded as an estimate derived from reference gene primer amplification. Sequenced by immunoSEQ multiplex PCR; TCRdb stores in-frame clones only, minus some. The DNA was the basis for D and trimming; V, J and clone size are from that table. Here the sample spans some 48,000 clones, approximately 85% being singletons. The sequence was obtained from a human donor with acute or convalescent COVID-19. The donor label of this sample is uncertain. V and J are TRBV6-5 and TRBJ1-4; 8 bases agree with TRBD1. The sequencing input was peripheral blood. As DNA, the CDR3 is TGTGCCAGCAGGGGACTGTGGACAGGGAATGAAAAACTGTTTTTT. Translating gives CASRGLWTGNEKLFF.